This TCR beta chain came from a study of blood T cells in healthy people across ages. Findings and limits, study-wide: Long-lived donors exceeded aged donors in naive CD4+ cells and diversity.

The V and J ends lost 6 bases and 3 bases respectively, with 11 bases between them. CDR1 SGHTA and CDR2 FQGNSA come from the germline V gene. The CDR3 is 13 residues long. Total RNA, at least 5 micrograms per sample, came from PBMCs. This clonotype came up many times. No antigen is known for it. Together with a sample-barcoded 5' primer, a J-beta primer mix was included in a second PCR lasting about 7 to 12 cycles. Every sample produced at least 2.5 million CDR3-containing paired-end reads. TCRdb passed the 5' RACE reads through MiXCR, listing each CDR3 protein once. The sample shows about 1.5 million distinct CDR3 sequences, roughly 43% of them seen only once.

Sequenced material: blood. The TCR sequence derives from a young woman in good health. This chain joins TRBV7-2 and TRBJ1-2; no reliable D call. The CDR3 spells CASSPVSDYGYTF. The CDR3 nucleotides read TGTGCCAGCAGTCCAGTGTCCGACTATGGCTACACCTTC.